This entry features one T cell receptor beta chain sequence. As yet, its antigen is unknown. This sample was included in a study of T cells in localized non-small cell lung cancer. Method: immunoSEQ multiplex PCR; TCRdb's copy keeps in-frame clones and lacks some. Seen here are 20,000 to 25,000 clones, over 75% observed once, and the top ten hold roughly 6%. Study-wide results and limits: Adjacent lung tissue had a median roughly 55 of the top 100 clones found in the tumor.

The V gene end was trimmed by 4 bases and the J gene end by 0 bases; junction bases not matched to a gene: 12. The CDR3 totals 17 residues. CDR1 is SGHRS and CDR2 is YFSETQ in the germline V gene. The V call is TRBV5-1, the J call TRBJ1-1, with 7 bases aligning to TRBD1. Here the sequenced sample was PBMCs, taken before any cancer treatment. This TCR was sampled from a man between 40 and 75 years old with stage II lung adenocarcinoma. The DNA of the CDR3 is TGCGCCAGCAGCCCCCTCCGGGACAGCCGAATGAACACTGAAGCTTTCTTT. It translates to CASSPLRDSRMNTEAFF.